Listed below are T cell receptor beta chains from one sample, sequenced in a study of cytomegalovirus exposure and HLA in healthy donors. TCRdb's table, derived via immunoSEQ multiplex PCR, lists solely in-frame clones and lacks some. The table lists about 140,000 clones, roughly 80% of them singletons. The sequenced sample consisted of PBMCs. Receptors originate from a man aged 35-49 years in good health and CMV-seronegative. Each CDR3 is given with its conserved first and last residue. D genes are given only for firm matches. The size field is filled for only some rows; it gives once, few, many or a size class.

clone_size j_call d_call v_call cdr3_nt cdr3_aa
- TRBJ1-1 - TRBV10-1 TGCGCCAGCAATAACAGGGTGAACACTGAAGCTTTCTTT CASNNRVNTEAFF
- TRBJ1-5 - TRBV2 TGTGCCAGCAGTCTACAGGGCACCTATCAGCCCCAGCATTTT CASSLQGTYQPQHF
- TRBJ2-2 TRBD1 TRBV5-6 TGTGCCAGCAGACTTTACCTCCGACAGGGGGGCACCGGGGAGCTGTTTTTT CASRLYLRQGGTGELFF
- TRBJ2-7 - TRBV5-1 TGCGCCAGCAGCCTGACGGATGAACGGGTCTACGAGCAGTACTTC CASSLTDERVYEQYF
- TRBJ1-1 - TRBV6-1 TGTGCCAGCAGTGTTGGGGGCCTGAACACTGAAGCTTTCTTT CASSVGGLNTEAFF
- TRBJ1-2 TRBD1 TRBV6-6 TGTGCCAGCAGATCCGGGACAGGATACTATGGCTACACCTTC CASRSGTGYYGYTF
- TRBJ1-6 TRBD1 TRBV28 TGTGCCAGCAGCCCAACAGGGGGGTCCTTCAATTCACCCCTCCACTTT CASSPTGGSFNSPLHF
- TRBJ1-6 - TRBV7-2 TGTGCCAGCAGCTTAGTGCAGGGGCGGTCACCCCTCCACTTT CASSLVQGRSPLHF
- TRBJ1-1 TRBD1 TRBV2 TGTGCCAGCAGCGGGACAGGGAACCCGAACACTGAAGCTTTCTTT CASSGTGNPNTEAFF
- TRBJ1-2 TRBD1 TRBV6-1 TGTGCCAGCAGGGACAGGTTTTCGGCCGACCATGGCTACACCTTC CASRDRFSADHGYTF
few TRBJ2-6 - TRBV30 TGTGCCTGGAGTGGACATACTGAACCCTCTGGGGCCAACGTCCTGACTTTC CAWSGHTEPSGANVLTF
- TRBJ2-3 TRBD2 TRBV7-9 TGTGCCAGCAGCCCTGCGACTAAGCGGGGGTTCACAGATACGCAGTATTTT CASSPATKRGFTDTQYF
- TRBJ1-5 - TRBV5-1 TGCGCCAGCAGCTTGGCGCCCGTGGGGGGGGATCAGCCCCAGCATTTT CASSLAPVGGDQPQHF
- TRBJ1-4 - TRBV4-1 TGCGCCAGCAGCCACCCCGGGAAAACTAATGAAAAACTGTTTTTT CASSHPGKTNEKLFF
- TRBJ1-1 - TRBV7-3 TGTGCCAGCAGATCCAGGGCGAACACTGAAGCTTTCTTT CASRSRANTEAFF
- TRBJ1-2 TRBD1 TRBV6-1 TGTGCCAGCAGAGGACAGGGGGGATATGGCTACACCTTC CASRGQGGYGYTF